Given below is one T cell receptor (beta chain) in context. This entry comes from a study of OX40 agonist ivuxolimab in advanced cancers. Study details: Melanoma, hepatocellular carcinoma, head and neck or renal cell cancer occurred in dose-escalation patients.

Some clones are missing from TCRdb's copy, which holds only in-frame ones; the method was immunoSEQ multiplex PCR. The sample consists of about 59,000 clones, around nine tenths of them appearing once. The CDR3 loop spans 13 amino acids. The V gene's germline CDR1 is SGHTA and CDR2 FQGNSA. The V gene lost 2 bases and the J gene lost 4 bases, with 8 bases spanning the gap. This TCR derives from an adult with an advanced solid tumor such as melanoma, head and neck, liver or kidney cancer. The rearrangement links TRBV7-2 to TRBJ1-1; the D gene is possibly TRBD1 (6 bases). The sequences come from CD4+ or CD8+ T cells sorted from blood, collected in a trial of the OX40 agonist ivuxolimab. CDR3 region: CASSLNRATEAFF. The CDR3 nucleotides read TGTGCCAGCAGCTTAAACAGGGCCACTGAAGCTTTCTTT. Together with reference TRBV7-2 and TRBJ1-1, the CDR3 gives the full variable domain: GAGVSQSPSNKVTEKGKDVELRCDPISGHTALYWYRQSLGQGLEFLIYFQGNSAPDKSGLPSDRFSAERTGGSVSTLTIQRTQQEDSAVYLCASSLNRATEAFFGQGTRLTVV.